The 5 T cell receptor beta chains presented below share a single source sample, sequenced in a study of cytomegalovirus exposure and HLA in healthy donors. PCR employed 60 Vbeta and 13 Jbeta primers. Profiled with immunoSEQ multiplex PCR; TCRdb holds only in-frame clones, not every one. The sample holds about 280,000 clones, around nine tenths seen once. Sequencing was performed on PBMCs. These receptors all come from a woman younger than 35 in good health and CMV-seronegative.

This clone was picked up one time. The J gene is TRBJ2-1, the V gene TRBV5-1; a possible D gene is TRBD1 (6 bases). This CDR3 is 15 amino acids long. The germline V and J ends were trimmed by 1 base and 4 bases, with 12 bases remaining between them. The germline gives CDR1 SGHRS, CDR2 YFSETQ. The CDR3 coding sequence is TGCGCCAGCAGCTTGAATGGGGGCCAATACAATGAGCAGTTCTTC. This encodes CASSLNGGQYNEQFF.

The gene calls are TRBV5-1 and TRBJ1-2; 7 bases are shared with TRBD1. CDR3 length: 15 amino acids. Unmatched junction bases numbered 9, after V lost 4 bases and J lost 3 bases. The V gene's germline CDR1 is SGHRS and CDR2 YFSETQ. CDR3 loop: CASSNGAGGDYGYTF. DNA for the CDR3: TGCGCCAGCAGCAATGGGGCAGGGGGAGACTATGGCTACACCTTC.

V is TRBV5-1 and J is TRBJ1-4, with TRBD1 matching 7 bases. The CDR3 loop spans 16 amino acids. V was clipped by 2 bases and J by 8 bases; unmatched bases: 12. From germline, CDR1 is SGHRS and CDR2 YFSETQ. CDR3 loop: CASSFNWDSGPEKLFF. The CDR3 region has the DNA TGCGCCAGCAGCTTCAACTGGGACAGTGGACCGGAAAAACTGTTTTTT.

This clone was detected only once. The genes are TRBV28 and TRBJ1-4, with a tentative D call TRBD1 (5 bases). V lost 7 bases and J lost 2, with 11 bases in between. The germline V gene has CDR1 MDHEN and CDR2 SYDVKM. This CDR3 is built from 14 residues. CDR3 amino acids: CASTGGLTNEKLFF. CDR3 in DNA: TGTGCCAGCACCGGGGGGTTGACTAATGAAAAACTGTTTTTT.

Concerning this clone itself: A read error may account for a junction end that differs from germline. This chain joins TRBV7-9 and TRBJ2-7; 7 nucleotides line up with TRBD1. CDR3 size: 13 residues. Germline values: CDR1 SEHNR, CDR2 FQNEAQ (reference sequence). For the CDR3, the DNA is TGTTCCAGCAGCGCCCCAGGGGGCTACGAGCAGTACTTC. It is translated as CSSSAPGGYEQYF.